This TCR beta chain was profiled in a study of T cell responses to AZD1222 COVID-19 vaccine. Sequencing was performed with immunoSEQ multiplex PCR; in TCRdb, only in-frame clones are kept and a portion is missing. Of about 160,000 clones in the sample, over 80% were seen once. This CDR3 region has 13 residues. The germline CDR1 and CDR2 sequences are SGHDT and YYEEEE. Deletions cut 0 bases from V and 3 bases from J, with 7 bases between. General study points: Scientists sampled the repertoires only once the peak T cell response had passed. At 160-218 and 743-854, vaccine-associated CD4 TCRs were dominant, and they spanned spike.

With regard to this clone: What it binds is unknown.

The chain joins TRBV5-6 to TRBJ2-7; D perhaps matches TRBD2 (5 bases). The material was peripheral blood, obtained 28 days after the second AZD1222 dose. The TCR was taken from an adult who received the AZD1222 COVID-19 vaccine. The CDR3 protein is CASSLGRSYEQYF. The CDR3 DNA reads as TGTGCCAGCAGCTTGGGGAGGAGCTACGAGCAGTACTTC. Full variable domain (missing parts from reference TRBV5-6 and TRBJ2-7): DAGVTQSPTHLIKTRGQQVTLRCSPKSGHDTVSWYQQALGQGPQFIFQYYEEEERQRGNFPDRFSGHQFPNYSSELNVNALLLGDSALYLCASSLGRSYEQYFGPGTRLTVT.